Detailed here is one T cell receptor (beta chain). As yet, its antigen is unknown. Using its own MiXCR run on the 5' RACE reads, TCRdb lists one record per CDR3 protein. The data show around 490,000 distinct CDR3 sequences, approximately 20% seen once. The sample belongs to a study of identical twins. Study-level findings and limits: Invariant cells of the MAIT and iNKT types might have partly distorted the zero-insertion analyses.

Germline V gene lookup returns CDR1 SEHNR and CDR2 FQNEAQ (reference sequence). CDR3 length equals 14 residues. The V end lost 7 bases, the J end lost 8 bases, and 20 bases lay between the germline ends. Another study also made use of these data, one on yellow fever vaccine responses in identical twins. That report notes: After vaccination, twins' T cell response reportedly seemed partly convergent, partly personalized.

Sequences were obtained from CD4+ T cells sorted from blood. The receptor was derived from a woman aged 18-29 years in good health. This chain connects TRBV7-9 to TRBJ1-2; weak D call: TRBD1 (6 bases). CDR3 amino acids: CASNPTGPTSGYTF. The CDR3 bases are TGTGCCAGCAACCCGACAGGCCCTACTTCCGGCTACACCTTC.